This T cell receptor (beta chain) was captured by sequencing in a study of long-term antiretroviral therapy in people with HIV. Study-wide findings and caveats: Spans of CDR3 length were tighter for HIV repertoires than for controls.

The germline gives CDR1 LNHNV, CDR2 YYDKDF (reference sequence). J gave up 4 bases and V 0 bases, and 5 bases lay outside the gene matches. The CDR3 extends over 15 amino acids. Remarks on this clone: Its antigen remains unidentified.

This was the immunoSEQ v3.0 assay at survey level. Generated by immunoSEQ multiplex PCR, the TCRdb table keeps only in-frame clones and is missing some. The sample contains more than 20,000 clones, more than 85% of which appear only once. Here the sequenced sample was unsorted PBMCs, taken 2.7 years after starting antiretroviral therapy. The chain has TRBV15 and TRBJ1-2, with 7 nucleotides matching TRBD1. The TCR was taken from a man in his forties with HIV. The CDR3 nucleotides read TGTGCCACCAGCAGAGAGGAGGGGGCCCCCTATGGCTACACCTTC. Translating it yields CATSREEGAPYGYTF.